The clone carrying this T cell receptor (beta chain) has only a few counts. The antigen remains unidentified. The sample is drawn from a study of T-cell reconstitution after alpha-beta-depleted transplantation in children. Germline CDR1 DFQATT, CDR2 SNEGSKA (reference sequence). The CDR3 is 13 amino acids. V shed 1 base and J shed 7 bases, with 14 bases lying between them. General observations from the study: T cells produced anew were the main source of T-cell counts and diversity one year after transplant. Reportedly, alpha-beta T cells present about two months post-transplant originated from several hundred expanded clones of graft origin. There were some patients whose high TCRbeta diversity at day 60 came from surviving recipient T cells and thymic progenitors.

Unique molecular identifiers were incorporated into the prepared TCRbeta library. Via MiXCR, TCRdb re-called the PCR reads, giving one row per CDR3 protein. This sample yields 350,000 to 500,000 distinct CDR3 sequences, of which over 40% are seen a single time; around a quarter belongs to the top ten. This TCR derives from a girl aged 2 to 10 with aplastic anemia, due to receive a stem cell transplant. V gene TRBV20-1 combines with J gene TRBJ2-7, with D perhaps TRBD2 (6 bases). The sequences come from PBMCs, collected before TCRalphabeta/CD19-depleted stem cell transplant. The CDR3 DNA reads TGCAGTGCTAGAGCGGGAGCTTCGGAGGAGCAGTACTTC. Translated: CSARAGASEEQYF.